These 2 T cell receptor beta chains share one sample of origin, sequenced in a study of PD-L1 blockade in urothelial cancer. Method: immunoSEQ multiplex PCR; TCRdb's copy keeps in-frame clones and lacks some. The sample includes some 22,000 clones, more than 75% of them seen just once. Time point specified: peripheral blood 6 weeks after treatment start. The sample in question was PBMCs, obtained around atezolizumab (anti-PD-L1) treatment. The receptor source for this set is a woman in her sixties or seventies with urothelial cancer.

The CDR3 DNA follows: TGTGCCAGCAGAAATGGCCCGAGACAGGGTGCCGATGAGCAGTTCTTC. Translated, it gives CASRNGPRQGADEQFF. V is TRBV5-4 and J is TRBJ2-1; 7 bases fit TRBD1. The CDR3 loop spans 16 amino acids. The V gene's germline CDR1 is SGHNT and CDR2 YYREEE (reference sequence). The V segment lost 5 bases and the J segment 8 bases; nucleotides outside the gene matches: 16.

J is TRBJ2-3 and V is TRBV18; 9 positions match TRBD2. Germline CDR1 KGHSH, CDR2 LQKENI. J gave up 5 bases and V 2 bases, and 8 bases lay outside the gene matches. CDR3 length: 16 residues. CDR3 loop: CASSPISGLAVDTQYF. CDR3 coding DNA: TGTGCCAGCTCACCAATTTCGGGACTAGCAGTAGATACGCAGTATTTT.